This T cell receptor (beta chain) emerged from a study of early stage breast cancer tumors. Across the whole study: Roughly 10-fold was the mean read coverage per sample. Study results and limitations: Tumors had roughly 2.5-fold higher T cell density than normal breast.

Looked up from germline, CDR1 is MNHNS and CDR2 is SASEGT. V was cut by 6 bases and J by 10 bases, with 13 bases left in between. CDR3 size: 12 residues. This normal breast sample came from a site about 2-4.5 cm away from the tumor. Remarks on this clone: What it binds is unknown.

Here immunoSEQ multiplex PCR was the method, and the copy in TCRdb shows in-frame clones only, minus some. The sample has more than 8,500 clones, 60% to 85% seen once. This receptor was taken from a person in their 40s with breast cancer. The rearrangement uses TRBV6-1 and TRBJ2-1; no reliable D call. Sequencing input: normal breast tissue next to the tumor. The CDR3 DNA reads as TGTGCCAGCAGATTCGTGTTCCAAGAGCAGTTCTTC. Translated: CASRFVFQEQFF.